What follows is one TCR beta chain and its context. This clone turned up a few times. Its specific antigen is unknown. One end of the junction varies from germline; a read error may be responsible. As encoded in the germline V gene, CDR1 is SGHDN while CDR2 is FVKESK. From cysteine to phenylalanine, the CDR3 is 15 amino acids long. Kept here is only the CDR3 DNA, which spans 45 bases and is read in frame from base 1. The donors were healthy, HIV-negative adults with no recently reported acute infections or vaccinations. Every donor was a Caucasian adult residing in Nashville, Tennessee, USA. In the unsorted samples, 87 million or so PBMCs were counted, and genomic DNA was extracted using the QIAamp DNA Blood Mini kit. Blood was collected by leukapheresis, and PBMCs were isolated by Ficoll-Histopaque density gradient centrifugation and then cryopreserved in liquid nitrogen vapor phase. Using the deep immunoSEQ assay, multiplex PCR amplified TCR CDR3 regions from genomic DNA. Genomic DNA extracted from each cell subset was distributed evenly over all wells of several immunoSEQ 96-well plates, and each plate served as one replicate. For unsorted PBMC, each replicate PCR was loaded with 300 to 350 ng genomic DNA, equivalent to 25,000 to 35,000 T cell genomes. Ten immunoSEQ deep assay plates were used to sequence unsorted PBMC genomic DNA. The purified libraries were quantified using a Qubit 3.0 fluorometer, sized with a Bioanalyzer 2100, and then quantified again using the KAPA Library Quantification kit. Every immunoSEQ 96-well plate was sequenced on a dedicated single-read 150-cycle Illumina NextSeq 550 flow cell. From the authors' description of their analysis: The immunoSEQ output contained only junctional sequences without quality scores, so filtering could not match that applied to full-length reads. To assign V/J genes and CDR3, sequences were annotated against IMGT germline references using PyIR, a Python wrapper for IgBLAST v1.9. Reads were removed for weak V/J assignments (E-value above 1e-6), missing CDR3, stop codons, out-of-frame junctions, or ambiguous translated residues. A V3J clonotype was defined by an identical inferred V gene, J gene, and CDR3 amino acid sequence. To compute the percentage overlap between repertoires, the number of shared unique clonotypes was divided by the size of the smaller repertoire. Richness of each repertoire was evaluated using RTK rarefaction, the Chao1 estimator, and Recon v2.1 estimates of unobserved clonotypes. TCRdb holds this immuneACCESS table with in-frame rearrangements only. Some clones are missing; in checked studies, unresolved V genes explain under half, and the rest has no known cause. From that table come the V and J calls and clone size; the DNA was used to work out D and trimming. Here the sample has around 530,000 clones; around three quarters occur a single time. The ten most abundant clones make up 12% of the sample.

The data are from a study of shared clonotypes between healthy human individuals (dated by TCRdb to between 2020 and 2021). Broadly, across the study: A few men and two women, aged 18 to 49 years, made up the cohort. Different laboratories and diverse techniques were used to prepare libraries and sequence TCR repertoires, to increase sequencing depth and limit assay-specific biases. To estimate repertoire size and how much clonotypes are shared between individuals, the study performed deep sequencing of blood TCR repertoires from about 5 healthy adults. Each donor's leukapheresis produced roughly between roughly 0.94 and 9.5 billion PBMCs.

Broad study findings and their caveats: Based on pairwise subsampling, the degree of clonotype sharing among donors was expected to be affected by sequencing depth. Because the study included a small number of donors, the genetic and exposure-history diversity represented was limited. Only blood was sampled, and tissue TCR repertoires likely differ from those in blood.

The sequenced sample was PBMCs. This receptor chain uses TRBV14 and TRBJ1-1; 8 bases in the middle match TRBD1. The source of this sequence is a middle-aged woman in good health. Some clones in this sample may be carry-over from other donors' samples. Read as DNA, the sequence is TGTGCCAGCAGCCCATACGACAGGGGAGTCTTTTCGGCTTCCTTT. Translated, it reads CASSPYDRGVFSASF.